This T cell receptor beta chain was identified in a study of T cells after posttransplantation cyclophosphamide. Produced via immunoSEQ multiplex PCR; TCRdb's table is partial and in-frame only. Of roughly 18,000 clones in the sample, roughly 83% are singletons; the top ten hold more than 8.5%. This receptor was obtained from a man aged 30 to 45 in good health and a related stem cell transplant donor. The sample consisted of memory CD4+ T cells sorted from blood.

The CDR3 DNA reads as TGTGCCAGCAGCCAGATGACAGGGGGGTTGCAGACCCAGTACTTC. Its protein product is CASSQMTGGLQTQYF. The chain carries TRBV14 and TRBJ2-5; 9 nucleotides align to TRBD1. Looked up from germline, CDR1 is SGHDN and CDR2 is FVKESK. This CDR3 contains 15 residues. V shed 3 bases and J 6 bases; nucleotides not matched to a gene: 8.